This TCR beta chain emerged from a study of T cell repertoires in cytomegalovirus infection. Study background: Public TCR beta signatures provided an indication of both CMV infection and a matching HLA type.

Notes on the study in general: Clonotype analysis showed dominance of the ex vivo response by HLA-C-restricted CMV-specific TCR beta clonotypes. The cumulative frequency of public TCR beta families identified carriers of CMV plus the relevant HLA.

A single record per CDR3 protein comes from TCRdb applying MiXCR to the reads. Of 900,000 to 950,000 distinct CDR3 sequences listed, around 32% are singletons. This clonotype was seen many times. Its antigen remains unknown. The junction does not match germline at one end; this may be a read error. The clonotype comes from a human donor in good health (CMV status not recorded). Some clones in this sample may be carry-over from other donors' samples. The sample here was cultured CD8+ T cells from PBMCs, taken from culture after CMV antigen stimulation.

CDR3 protein: CASSLAGQNTEAFF. CDR3 bases: TGTGCCAGCAGCTTAGCGGGGCAGAACACTGAAGCTTTCTTT. The V and J genes are TRBV5-1 and TRBJ1-1; possibly TRBD1 for D (5 bases). CDR1 and CDR2 (germline): SGHRS, YFSETQ. This CDR3 contains 14 residues.